This passage covers 28 T cell receptor beta chains from one sample sequenced in a study of blood T cell repertoires in COVID-19. TCRdb's copy holds only in-frame clones and misses some; the assay was immunoSEQ multiplex PCR. The sample carries 200,000 to 250,000 clones, 70% to 85% recorded once. The sequencing sample was made of PBMCs or T cells enriched from blood (not recorded which). The receptors here all came from a middle-aged man who had recovered from COVID-19.

V usage is TRBV6-5 and J usage is TRBJ2-5; 9 bases agree with TRBD1. The V gene's germline CDR1 is MNHEY and CDR2 SVGAGI. V lost 4 bases, J lost 5 bases, and 5 bases stayed unmatched. This CDR3 has 14 residues. The CDR3 DNA reads TGTGCCAGCAGTTGGGGACAGGGCGGCGAGACCCAGTACTTC. Its translation is CASSWGQGGETQYF.

The gene calls are TRBV7-2 and TRBJ1-4; TRBD1 matches 9 bases. V dropped 5 bases and J dropped 5; count of bases not matched to a gene: 12. Germline values: CDR1 SGHTA, CDR2 FQGNSA. The CDR3 consists of 17 residues. The CDR3 DNA follows: TGTGCCAGCAGCCTCCGAGGACAGGGGTTCATCAATGAAAAACTGTTTTTT. Protein: CASSLRGQGFINEKLFF.

The rearrangement uses TRBV5-1 and TRBJ1-3; the D is unclear. CDR3 length: 15 residues. V lost 3 bases, J lost 0 bases, and 10 bases lay in between. CDR1 and CDR2 from the germline V gene are SGHRS and YFSETQ. The CDR3 bases are TGCGCCAGCAGCTCTACGCAGCGCTCTGGAAACACCATATATTTT. As protein: CASSSTQRSGNTIYF.

The V gene is TRBV11-2, the J gene TRBJ2-7; D is undetermined. This CDR3 region has 12 residues. Germline CDR1 and CDR2: SGHAT and FQNNGV. V was shortened by 1 base and J by 5 bases, with 6 bases between the two germline ends. The CDR3 DNA reads TGTGCCAGCAGCTTAGCTTCCCACGAGCAGTACTTC. Protein product: CASSLASHEQYF.

This clone was recorded at least ten times. The rearrangement links TRBV30 to TRBJ1-6; possibly TRBD1 for D (6 bases). CDR1 is GTSNPN, CDR2 SVGIG, per germline (reference sequence). V was pared by 4 bases and J by 9 bases, with 13 bases between. CDR3 length: 13 residues. In DNA, the CDR3 is TGTGCCTGGAAGGGGCAGGGGATTTCACCCCTCCACTTT. Encoded protein: CAWKGQGISPLHF. The complete variable domain, with remaining parts taken from reference TRBV30 and TRBJ1-6, reads SQTIHQWPATLVQPVGSPLSLECTVEGTSNPNLYWYRQAAGRGLQLLFYSVGIGQISSEVPQNLSASRPQDRQFILSSKKLLLSDSGFYLCAWKGQGISPLHFGNGTRLTVT.

CDR3 coding DNA: TGCGCCAGCAGGAATGACAGGAGCACAGATACGCAGTATTTT. Its protein product is CASRNDRSTDTQYF. The chain joins TRBV5-1 to TRBJ2-3, with D maybe TRBD1 (6 bases). This CDR3 is built from 14 residues. Germline CDR1 SGHRS, CDR2 YFSETQ. V gave up 5 bases and J gave up 0 bases, with 10 bases separating them.

The V and J genes are TRBV11-2 and TRBJ2-7, with D hard to call. Germline values: CDR1 SGHAT, CDR2 FQNNGV. Trimming removed 5 bases from V and 3 bases from J, with 23 bases in between. The CDR3 runs 17 residues. The CDR3 DNA is TGTGCCAGCAGCGAAAGTGCGATCCTTAATTACCTCTACGAGCAGTACTTC. It is translated as CASSESAILNYLYEQYF. Looking up the rest from reference TRBV11-2 and TRBJ2-7 gives the full variable domain: EAGVAQSPRYKIIEKRQSVAFWCNPISGHATLYWYQQILGQGPKLLIQFQNNGVVDDSQLPKDRFSAERLKGVDSTLKIQPAKLEDSAVYLCASSESAILNYLYEQYFGPGTRLTVT.

This rearrangement joins TRBV5-5 to TRBJ1-4; possibly TRBD1 for D (5 bases). The CDR3 is 16 amino acids. The germline V gene has CDR1 SGHKS and CDR2 YYEKEE (reference sequence). The ends were cut back, 0 bases at V and 7 bases at J, with 16 bases in the middle. The CDR3 loop reads CASSLEFRGVGEKLFF. CDR3 coding DNA: TGTGCCAGCAGCTTGGAGTTCCGGGGGGTAGGTGAAAAACTGTTTTTT.

CDR3 in DNA: TGTGCCAGCAGCCCCGGACAGATTGAAGCCTACGAGCAGTACTTC. It encodes CASSPGQIEAYEQYF. The chain has TRBV5-4 and TRBJ2-7, with D possibly TRBD1 on 6 matching bases. V was trimmed by 4 bases and J by 2 bases, leaving 16 bases between them. Germline lookup yields CDR1 SGHNT and CDR2 YYREEE (reference sequence). The CDR3 is 15 residues long. Based on the CDR3 plus reference TRBV5-4 and TRBJ2-7, the full variable domain is ETGVTQSPTHLIKTRGQQVTLRCSSQSGHNTVSWYQQALGQGPQFIFQYYREEENGRGNFPPRFSGLQFPNYSSELNVNALELDDSALYLCASSPGQIEAYEQYFGPGTRLTVT.

This chain uses TRBV19 with TRBJ2-6; 11 nucleotides align to TRBD2. Germline CDR1 reads LNHDA; CDR2 reads SQIVND (reference sequence). This CDR3 comprises 17 residues. V shed 2 bases, J shed 1 base, and the junction held 1 base outside the gene matches. The CDR3 here is CASSITSGSSGANVLTF. The DNA for the CDR3 is TGTGCCAGTAGTATAACTAGCGGGAGTTCTGGGGCCAACGTCCTGACTTTC. The full variable domain, rest sourced from reference TRBV19 and TRBJ2-6, is DGGITQSPKYLFRKEGQNVTLSCEQNLNHDAMYWYRQDPGQGLRLIYYSQIVNDFQKGDIAEGYSVSREKKESFPLTVTSAQKNPTAFYLCASSITSGSSGANVLTFGAGSRLTVL.

The sample holds a few counts of this clone. The chain couples TRBV29-1 to TRBJ2-5; the match to TRBD2 covers 10 bases. The CDR3 has 16 residues. CDR1 is SQVTM, CDR2 ANQGSEA, per germline. The V and J ends lost 3 bases and 2 bases, in that order; junction bases with no gene match: 9. The CDR3 sequence: CSVDSPLAGEQETQYF. In nucleotides, the CDR3 is TGCAGCGTTGACTCGCCCCTAGCGGGAGAACAAGAGACCCAGTACTTC.

This chain uses TRBV6-2 or TRBV6-3 with TRBJ1-5; D is ambiguous. Germline-derived CDR1 and CDR2 are MNHEY and SVGEGT. This CDR3 contains 14 residues. Trimming removed 6 bases at V and 5 bases at J, with 14 bases between. CDR3 nucleotides: TGTGCCAGCAGCTCCAACAGTATCTATCAGCCCCAGCATTTT. Protein product: CASSSNSIYQPQHF.

This clone was picked up one time. The chain joins TRBV9 to TRBJ2-2; D gene unclear. V lost 4 bases and J lost 2, with 3 bases in between. CDR1 is SGDLS, CDR2 YYNGEE, per germline. CDR3 length: 12 amino acids. In DNA form, the CDR3 reads TGTGCCAGCAGCTATAACACCGGGGAGCTGTTTTTT. This translates into CASSYNTGELFF.

The J gene is TRBJ2-2, the V gene TRBV19; possibly TRBD2 for D (7 bases). Per the germline V gene, CDR1 is LNHDA and CDR2 is SQIVND (reference sequence). The V gene lost 4 bases and the J gene lost 5 bases, with 14 bases spanning the gap. The CDR3 has 15 amino acids. The CDR3 coding sequence is TGTGCCAGTAGTAAGGGGGGGCGGATGACCGGGGAGCTGTTTTTT. Translation: CASSKGGRMTGELFF.

The chain carries TRBV18 and TRBJ1-5; D is uncertain. Germline V gene lookup returns CDR1 KGHSH and CDR2 LQKENI. This CDR3 has 13 residues. Trimming removed 3 bases from V and 4 bases from J, with 7 bases in between. CDR3 sequence: CASSPAGNQPQHF. CDR3 nucleotides: TGTGCCAGCTCACCCGCCGGGAATCAGCCCCAGCATTTT.

This clone was counted once. The chain carries TRBV5-5 and TRBJ1-4; 10 bases line up with TRBD1. CDR1 is SGHKS and CDR2 is YYEKEE in the germline V gene (reference sequence). The length of the CDR3 is 18 residues. Germline trimming cut 4 bases from V and 1 base from J; bases unmatched to any gene: 10. As DNA, the CDR3 is TGTGCCAGCAGCAGACAACCGGGACAGGGGATAACTAATGAAAAACTGTTTTTT. This codes for CASSRQPGQGITNEKLFF.

V usage is TRBV30 and J usage is TRBJ1-5; TRBD1 matches at 7 bases. Looked up from germline, CDR1 is GTSNPN and CDR2 is SVGIG (reference sequence). V trimming: 5 bases; J trimming: 6 bases; junction bases outside the gene matches: 10. CDR3 length: 14 amino acids. CDR3 in amino acids: CAWQLTGASQPQHF. For the CDR3, the DNA is TGTGCCTGGCAACTTACAGGGGCGAGTCAGCCCCAGCATTTT.

The rearrangement uses TRBV7-3 and TRBJ2-1, with TRBD1 matching over 8 bases. CDR3 length: 14 residues. Germline V gene sequence: CDR1 SGHTA, CDR2 FQGTGA. The trim removed 5 bases at V and 11 bases at J, leaving 11 bases unmatched. This chain's CDR3 is CASSPSGTGGQQFF. The CDR3 region has the DNA TGTGCCAGCAGCCCAAGTGGGACAGGCGGGCAGCAGTTCTTC.

The CDR3 DNA follows: TGTGCCAGCAGTTTCAGTACCGGGGAGCTGTTTTTT. Its translation: CASSFSTGELFF. This chain connects TRBV6-5 to TRBJ2-2, with D unresolved. This CDR3 region has 12 residues. V lost 4 bases and J 5 bases, leaving 5 bases between the germline ends. Germline V gives CDR1 MNHEY, CDR2 SVGAGI.

The sample holds a few counts of this clone. The chain uses TRBV2 and TRBJ2-7, with D uncertain. The CDR3 runs 10 residues. CDR1 is SNHLY and CDR2 is FYNNEI in the germline V gene. V lost 6 bases and J 3 bases, leaving 3 bases between the germline ends. The CDR3 is CASRLYEQYF. As DNA, the CDR3 is TGTGCCAGCAGACTCTACGAGCAGTACTTC.

About this clone itself: One junction end does not reproduce the germline sequence, and a read error may be involved. V is TRBV18 and J is TRBJ2-1; D possibly corresponds to TRBD2 (6 bases). This CDR3 has 12 residues. From germline, CDR1 is KGHSH and CDR2 LQKENI. CDR3 DNA: TGTGCCAGCTCACCACCGCGGGGAATACTGCTCTTC. It specifies CASSPPRGILLF.

V usage is TRBV14 and J usage is TRBJ2-7; TRBD2 agrees at 8 bases. Looked up from germline, CDR1 is SGHDN and CDR2 is FVKESK. The V segment lost 1 base and the J segment 5 bases; nucleotides outside the gene matches: 4. The CDR3 totals 14 residues. CDR3 protein: CASSQGRGGHEQYF. The CDR3 DNA sequence: TGTGCCAGCAGCCAAGGTCGGGGGGGACACGAGCAGTACTTC.

The chain has TRBV5-4 and TRBJ2-2; TRBD2 matches 8 bases. V lost 1 base and J lost 4; bases outside the gene matches: 6. Germline CDR1 and CDR2: SGHNT and YYREEE (reference sequence). This CDR3 region has 16 residues. CDR3 residues: CASSLWLAGSTGELFF. The CDR3 coding sequence is TGTGCCAGCAGCTTGTGGCTAGCGGGCAGCACCGGGGAGCTGTTTTTT.

This sequence joins TRBV7-2 and TRBJ1-6; possibly TRBD1 for D (6 bases). The CDR3 has 13 residues. V was cut by 6 bases and J by 9 bases, with 12 bases left in between. From germline, CDR1 is SGHTA and CDR2 FQGNSA. The CDR3 DNA reads TGTGCCAGCAGAGACGCAGGGGTTTCACCCCTCCACTTT. It encodes CASRDAGVSPLHF.

This chain joins TRBV5-1 and TRBJ1-1; possible D gene TRBD1, 6 bases. This CDR3 contains 17 residues. Germline CDR1 reads SGHRS; CDR2 reads YFSETQ. V was cut by 3 bases and J by 4 bases, with 22 bases left in between. As DNA, the CDR3 is TGCGCCAGCAGCTCTAGGCGGGGGGGGCGCCCCGGCACTGAAGCTTTCTTT. It specifies CASSSRRGGRPGTEAFF.

Only a few counts were recorded for this clone. V and J are TRBV14 and TRBJ1-1; 8 bases agree with TRBD1. The CDR3 length is 14 residues. Germline assignment: CDR1 SGHDN and CDR2 FVKESK. With V trimmed by 7 bases and J by 5 bases, 9 bases remained unmatched. The CDR3 nucleotides are TGTGCCAGCACCCATGGACAGGGAGGGACTGAAGCTTTCTTT. It is translated as CASTHGQGGTEAFF.

The sample holds a few counts of this clone. The chain recombines TRBV4-2 with TRBJ2-3, with 10 bases matching TRBD2. Germline CDR1 reads LGHNA; CDR2 reads YNFKEQ. This CDR3 is built from 17 residues. The trim removed 0 bases at V and 7 bases at J, leaving 10 bases unmatched. The CDR3 sequence: CASSQDTQAGGRNTQYF. The CDR3 DNA reads as TGTGCCAGCAGCCAAGACACGCAAGCGGGGGGGCGGAATACGCAGTATTTT.

The V gene is TRBV10-3, the J gene TRBJ1-4; 9 bases are shared with TRBD1. Per germline, CDR1 ENHRY and CDR2 SYGVKD. V trimming: 10 bases; J trimming: 6 bases; junction bases outside the gene matches: 9. The CDR3 has 14 residues. The CDR3, as DNA: TGTGCCACGAGGGGACAGGGCGTCGATGAAAAACTGTTTTTT. Translating gives CATRGQGVDEKLFF.